This entry lists 18 T cell receptor beta chains sequenced from one sample in a study of CD8 T cells in Susac syndrome. Random hexamers served to reverse transcribe roughly 0.45 to 1 ug RNA. A single record per CDR3 protein comes from TCRdb applying MiXCR to the immunoSEQ multiplex PCR reads. The sample has 95,000 to 150,000 distinct CDR3 sequences, about 93% seen once; the top ten hold 0.2% to 0.25%. Sample: CD8+ T cells from PBMCs. Source of these receptors: a human donor with Susac syndrome.

This chain links TRBV27 with TRBJ1-6; no reliable D call. Trimming cost V 3 bases and J 10 bases, with 13 bases left between them. From germline, CDR1 is MNHEY and CDR2 SMNVEV (reference sequence). The CDR3 has 14 residues. The CDR3 DNA reads as TGTGCCAGCAGTTTCGTCTCGGCTGGATCACCCCTCCACTTT. It codes for CASSFVSAGSPLHF.

This chain joins TRBV25-1 and TRBJ2-7, with D possibly matching TRBD1 (5 bases). The germline V gene has CDR1 MGHDK and CDR2 SYGVNS. The CDR3 covers 13 residues. Deletions cut 6 bases from V and 0 bases from J, with 9 bases between. The CDR3 loop is CASRDGHSYEQYF. In nucleotides, the CDR3 is TGTGCCAGCAGGGACGGACACTCCTACGAGCAGTACTTC.

V and J are TRBV6-5 and TRBJ2-7; D perhaps matches TRBD1 (6 bases). CDR1 is MNHEY and CDR2 is SVGAGI in the germline V gene. Deletions cut 0 bases from V and 7 bases from J, with 13 bases between. This CDR3 has 14 amino acids. CDR3 sequence: CASSYSAGVGEQYF. CDR3 in DNA: TGTGCCAGCAGTTACTCGGCAGGGGTAGGGGAGCAGTACTTC.

The V and J genes are TRBV4-1 and TRBJ2-7; maybe TRBD2 (6 bases). Trimming cost V 0 bases and J 2 bases, with 11 bases left between them. The CDR3 has 15 residues. CDR1 and CDR2 (germline): MGHRA, YSYEKL. The CDR3 loop is CASSQDPSGAYEQYF. CDR3 bases: TGCGCCAGCAGCCAAGATCCGTCGGGAGCCTACGAGCAGTACTTC.

The chain links TRBV20-1 to TRBJ2-7; 7 positions agree with TRBD2. Germline values: CDR1 DFQATT, CDR2 SNEGSKA (reference sequence). This CDR3 comprises 14 residues. V shed 4 bases, J shed 0 bases, and the junction held 6 bases outside the gene matches. CDR3 nucleotide sequence: TGCAGTGCTATGAGCGGGGCTAGCTCCTACGAGCAGTACTTC. Amino acids: CSAMSGASSYEQYF.

CDR3 bases: TGTGCCAGCAGGGAATTTAGCGGGAGGGAGGTGGAGACCCAGTACTTC. As protein: CASREFSGREVETQYF. The chain employs TRBV6-2 or TRBV6-3 and TRBJ2-5; TRBD2 agrees at 11 bases. Germline lookup yields CDR1 MNHEY and CDR2 SVGEGT. The CDR3 runs 16 residues. The V gene end was trimmed by 6 bases and the J gene end by 5 bases; junction bases not matched to a gene: 11.

CDR3 sequence (DNA): TGTGCCACCAGTGACGTCTTCGGCTACACCTTC. Translated, it gives CATSDVFGYTF. The gene calls are TRBV24-1 and TRBJ1-2; no definite D call. The CDR3 sequence is 11 residues long. Trimming cost V 4 bases and J 8 bases, with 7 bases left between them. CDR1 and CDR2 (germline): KGHDR, SFDVKD.

The chain recombines TRBV29-1 with TRBJ2-7; possibly TRBD2 for D (6 bases). The CDR3 has 13 amino acids. V lost 4 bases, J lost 3 bases, and 13 bases lay in between. Germline V gives CDR1 SQVTM, CDR2 ANQGSEA. The CDR3 DNA follows: TGCAGCGTTGTGACTAGGAGCAACTACGAGCAGTACTTC. It is translated as CSVVTRSNYEQYF.

This clonotype was picked up one time. This rearrangement joins TRBV4-1 to TRBJ2-5; TRBD2 aligns across 7 bases. CDR3 length: 14 residues. Germline V gene sequence: CDR1 MGHRA, CDR2 YSYEKL. V was pared by 1 base and J by 3 bases, with 2 bases of the junction left unmatched. CDR3 amino acids: CASSQGLAEETQYF. The CDR3 coding sequence is TGCGCCAGCAGCCAAGGGCTAGCGGAAGAGACCCAGTACTTC.

The V call is TRBV5-1, the J call TRBJ2-5; possibly TRBD1 for D (6 bases). Germline CDR1 SGHRS, CDR2 YFSETQ. The CDR3 runs 13 residues. The ends were cut back, 0 bases at V and 4 bases at J, with 7 bases in the middle. CDR3 nucleotides: TGCGCCAGCAGCTTGGACAGGGCAGAGACCCAGTACTTC. It is translated as CASSLDRAETQYF.

The chain recombines TRBV24-1 with TRBJ1-5; unclear D gene. Germline-derived CDR1 and CDR2 are KGHDR and SFDVKD. The length of the CDR3 is 12 residues. Trimming cost V 4 bases and J 7 bases, with 7 bases left between them. CDR3 nucleotide sequence: TGTGCCACCAGTGAGGGATCCCAGCCCCAGCATTTT. Its protein product is CATSEGSQPQHF.

The V and J genes are TRBV15 and TRBJ2-7; D may be TRBD1 (5 bases). The CDR3 is made up of 16 amino acids. Trimming stripped 0 bases from V and 1 base from J, with 13 bases between. Germline V gene sequence: CDR1 LNHNV, CDR2 YYDKDF (reference sequence). This CDR3 is CATSRDFRAPSYEQYF. The CDR3 DNA reads as TGTGCCACCAGCAGAGATTTCAGGGCTCCGTCCTACGAGCAGTACTTC.

The V call is TRBV27, the J call TRBJ1-4; D gene unclear. Per the germline V gene, CDR1 is MNHEY and CDR2 is SMNVEV (reference sequence). V shed 1 base and J shed 0 bases, with 6 bases lying between them. The CDR3 consists of 15 residues. CDR3 amino acids: CASSLFGSTNEKLFF. The CDR3 DNA reads as TGTGCCAGCAGTTTATTTGGCTCAACTAATGAAAAACTGTTTTTT.

The chain has TRBV30 and TRBJ2-7; 8 bases agree with TRBD1. This CDR3 has 13 amino acids. V trimming: 5 bases; J trimming: 4 bases; junction bases outside the gene matches: 7. The germline CDR1 and CDR2 sequences are GTSNPN and SVGIG (reference sequence). The CDR3 sequence: CAWSGQGAYEQYF. CDR3 nucleotides: TGTGCCTGGTCGGGGCAGGGGGCTTACGAGCAGTACTTC.

This chain's CDR3 is CASSYSNREQYF. DNA of the CDR3: TGTGCCAGCAGTTACTCGAATAGGGAGCAGTACTTC. The rearrangement joins TRBV6-6 to TRBJ2-7; D call uncertain. The length of the CDR3 is 12 residues. V was pared by 0 bases and J by 7 bases, with 7 bases between. CDR1 is MNHNY and CDR2 is SVGAGI in the germline V gene (reference sequence).

V is TRBV30 and J is TRBJ2-7; TRBD2 matches at 15 bases. Losses at the gene ends were 5 bases for V and 3 bases for J; bases not matched to a gene: 8. CDR1 GTSNPN and CDR2 SVGIG come from the germline V gene (reference sequence). The CDR3 is made up of 16 amino acids. CDR3 bases: TGTGCCTGGGCAACGCCGGGACTAGCGGGGGGCTACGAGCAGTACTTC. Protein sequence: CAWATPGLAGGYEQYF.

This rearrangement joins TRBV25-1 to TRBJ1-6; D is ambiguous. Germline loops: CDR1 MGHDK, CDR2 SYGVNS. This CDR3 spans 13 amino acids. V lost 5 bases, J lost 7 bases, and 9 bases lay in between. The chain's CDR3 is CASSRDPNSPLHF. CDR3 in DNA: TGTGCCAGCAGTCGCGACCCAAATTCACCCCTCCACTTT.

The rearrangement uses TRBV12-3 or TRBV12-4 and TRBJ2-1; TRBD1 is a possible D gene (5 bases). The CDR3 has 12 residues. The V end was cut by 8 bases, the J end by 9 bases, with 14 bases between. In DNA, the CDR3 is TGTGCCAGCTCCTGGGGCGATCCTGAGCAGTTCTTC. Translating it yields CASSWGDPEQFF.